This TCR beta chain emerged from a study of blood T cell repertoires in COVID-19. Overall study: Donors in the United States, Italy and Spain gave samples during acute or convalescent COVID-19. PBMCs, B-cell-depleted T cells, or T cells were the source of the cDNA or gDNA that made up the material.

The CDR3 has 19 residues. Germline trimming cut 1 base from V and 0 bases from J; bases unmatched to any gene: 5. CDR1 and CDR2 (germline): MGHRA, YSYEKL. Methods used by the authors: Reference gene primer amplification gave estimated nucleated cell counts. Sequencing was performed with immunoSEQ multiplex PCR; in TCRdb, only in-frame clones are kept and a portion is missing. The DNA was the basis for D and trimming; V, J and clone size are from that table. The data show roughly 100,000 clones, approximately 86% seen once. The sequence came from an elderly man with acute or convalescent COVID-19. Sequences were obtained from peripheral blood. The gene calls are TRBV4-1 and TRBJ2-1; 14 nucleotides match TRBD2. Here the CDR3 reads CASSQGGLAGVRSYNEQFF. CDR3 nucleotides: TGCGCCAGCAGCCAAGGGGGACTAGCGGGAGTACGCTCCTACAATGAGCAGTTCTTC.